This TCR beta chain was captured by sequencing in a study of cytomegalovirus exposure and HLA in healthy donors. The primer mix had 60 Vbeta and 13 Jbeta primers. Only in-frame clones appear in the TCRdb table, and some are missing; sequencing was by immunoSEQ multiplex PCR. The table includes approximately 100,000 clones, 70% to 85% detected once. Study findings and constraints: Cytomegalovirus status was reportedly diagnosed by the classifier with high sensitivity and specificity. The analysis excluded some indistinguishable V segments, including TRBV6-2 and TRBV6-3.

Trimming removed 4 bases from V and 4 bases from J, with 8 bases in between. The germline V gene has CDR1 SGHRS and CDR2 YFSETQ. CDR3 size: 13 residues. As concerns this clone: Its matching antigen is unknown.

Sequenced sample: PBMCs. The chain recombines TRBV5-1 with TRBJ1-4; the D gene is possibly TRBD1 (5 bases). This sequence was found in a man aged 60 to 75 in good health and CMV-seronegative. CDR3 in DNA: TGCGCCAGCAGCATACAGGTTAATGAAAAACTGTTTTTT. Translating it yields CASSIQVNEKLFF.